The 2 T cell receptor beta chains below all came from one sample that was sequenced in a study of control samples from healthy donors and cancer patients. This table comes from immunoSEQ multiplex PCR, and its TCRdb copy is limited to in-frame clones, with some not included. The data hold around 250,000 clones, with about four fifths observed a single time. The sequencing input was PBMCs. These receptors were collected from a woman aged 55-70 years with lung cancer.

The genes are TRBV4-1 and TRBJ2-5, with TRBD2 matching 10 bases. V gave up 4 bases and J gave up 5 bases; unmatched junction bases: 1. The length of the CDR3 is 13 residues. Germline V gives CDR1 MGHRA, CDR2 YSYEKL. The chain's CDR3 is CASSPLAGETQYF. Written as DNA, the CDR3 is TGCGCCAGCAGCCCACTAGCGGGGGAGACCCAGTACTTC.

The gene calls are TRBV4-1 and TRBJ2-3; D remains ambiguous. Germline CDR1 reads MGHRA; CDR2 reads YSYEKL. V dropped 1 base and J dropped 0 bases, with 5 bases sitting between them. This CDR3 has 14 amino acids. CDR3 sequence: CASSQASSTDTQYF. CDR3 nucleotide sequence: TGCGCCAGCAGCCAAGCATCTAGCACAGATACGCAGTATTTT.